These 30 T cell receptor beta chains share one sample of origin, sequenced in a study of shared clonotypes between healthy human individuals. Naive-designated CD8 cells lacked CD45RO, were positively enriched for CCR7, and omitted terminally differentiated effector memory CD45RA+ cells. The protocol was immunoSEQ multiplex PCR, while the TCRdb copy is restricted to in-frame clones and leaves out a portion. The profile shows about 2.1 million clones, just under 95% of them singletons. The material sequenced was naive CD8+ T cells from PBMCs. The receptors stem from a man between 18 and 35 years old in good health. Some clones in this sample may be carry-over from other donors' samples.

The chain links TRBV5-5 to TRBJ1-1; 8 bases map to TRBD1. Germline values: CDR1 SGHKS, CDR2 YYEKEE (reference sequence). The trim removed 3 bases at V and 1 base at J, leaving 8 bases unmatched. CDR3 length equals 16 residues. This CDR3 is CASSSRQGPQNTEAFF. Here the CDR3 DNA reads TGTGCCAGCAGCTCCCGACAGGGGCCCCAGAACACTGAAGCTTTCTTT.

With respect to this clone: The same CDR3 can be traced to other DNA sequences in this sample. The rearrangement links TRBV7-8 to TRBJ1-5; a possible D gene is TRBD1 (5 bases). CDR1 is SGHVS, CDR2 FQNEAQ, per germline. The CDR3 is made up of 15 amino acids. V was pared by 3 bases and J by 2 bases, with 11 bases between. This CDR3 reads CASSLGGLGNQPQHF. CDR3 nucleotides: TGTGCCAGCAGCTTGGGGGGACTAGGCAATCAGCCCCAGCATTTT.

This clone was seen a handful of times. The chain employs TRBV27 and TRBJ2-7; 8 bases fit TRBD2. The ends lost 7 bases at V and 0 bases at J; junction bases unmatched: 5. This CDR3 contains 14 residues. CDR1 and CDR2 from the germline V gene are MNHEY and SMNVEV (reference sequence). The CDR3 region is CASKRGLSSYEQYF. The CDR3 bases are TGTGCCAGCAAGCGGGGGCTGAGCTCCTACGAGCAGTACTTC.

This sequence joins TRBV27 and TRBJ2-1, with 9 positions matching TRBD1. The CDR3 contains 16 residues. Trimming cost V 4 bases and J 5 bases; bases outside gene matches: 9. Germline CDR1 MNHEY, CDR2 SMNVEV (reference sequence). The CDR3 DNA reads as TGTGCCAGCAGTTGGGACAGGGAAGGTGTCGACAATGAGCAGTTCTTC. This gives the protein CASSWDREGVDNEQFF.

The chain recombines TRBV9 with TRBJ2-7; D may be TRBD2 (7 bases). CDR3 length: 18 amino acids. Germline V gene sequence: CDR1 SGDLS, CDR2 YYNGEE. V was shortened by 4 bases and J by 2 bases, with 25 bases between the two germline ends. Here the CDR3 reads CASSPRGGRAGSPYEQYF. In nucleotides, the CDR3 is TGTGCCAGCAGCCCGAGGGGGGGGCGAGCGGGATCGCCCTACGAGCAGTACTTC.

V and J are TRBV7-8 and TRBJ1-2, with D possibly being TRBD1 (6 bases). Germline CDR1 is SGHVS and CDR2 is FQNEAQ. Trimming took 0 bases from V and 2 from J, leaving 10 bases between them. CDR3 length: 15 residues. The CDR3 region is CASSLAGQTNYGYTF. The CDR3 DNA reads as TGTGCCAGCAGCTTAGCCGGACAGACGAACTATGGCTACACCTTC. Based on the CDR3 plus reference TRBV7-8 and TRBJ1-2, the full variable domain is GAGVSQSPRYKVAKRGQDVALRCDPISGHVSLFWYQQALGQGPEFLTYFQNEAQLDKSGLPSDRFFAERPEGSVSTLKIQRTQQEDSAVYLCASSLAGQTNYGYTFGSGTRLTVV.

The chain uses TRBV15 and TRBJ2-2, with 7 bases aligning to TRBD1. V dropped 6 bases and J dropped 6; count of bases not matched to a gene: 7. CDR3 length equals 14 residues. Germline CDR1 reads LNHNV; CDR2 reads YYDKDF (reference sequence). This chain's CDR3 is CATRVDRAPGELFF. The CDR3 DNA sequence: TGTGCCACCAGGGTTGACAGGGCGCCCGGGGAGCTGTTTTTT.

The chain joins TRBV6-1 to TRBJ1-4; D gene unclear. The CDR3 spans 14 residues. Germline lookup yields CDR1 MNHNS and CDR2 SASEGT. Trimming pared 4 bases from V and 3 bases from J, leaving 9 bases between. The CDR3 bases are TGTGCCAGCAGTGTTCCCGGGCCTAATGAAAAACTGTTTTTT. It translates to CASSVPGPNEKLFF.

V usage is TRBV5-8 and J usage is TRBJ2-3, with 7 bases matching TRBD1. The J segment lost 6 bases and the V segment lost 5 bases, leaving 12 bases of the junction unmatched. The germline CDR1 and CDR2 sequences are SGHTS and YDEGEE. The CDR3 is 15 amino acids. CDR3 loop: CASSSGQALWDTQYF. The CDR3, as DNA: TGTGCCAGCAGTTCCGGACAGGCCCTCTGGGATACGCAGTATTTT.

With regard to this clone: The junction differs from germline at one of its ends, possibly a read error. The CDR3 loop reads CASSLNPGELFF. Here the CDR3 DNA reads TGTGCCAGCAGTTTGAACCCCGGGGAGCTGTTTTTT. The chain has TRBV6-5 and TRBJ2-2; D unresolved. This CDR3 region has 12 residues. Germline V gene data show CDR1 as MNHEY and CDR2 as SVGAGI.

This chain links TRBV28 with TRBJ2-5; 9 bases are shared with TRBD1. The germline CDR1 and CDR2 sequences are MDHEN and SYDVKM. This CDR3 has 16 amino acids. V lost 5 bases and J lost 3; bases outside the gene matches: 10. The CDR3 loop reads CASSTVGTGWEETQYF. The CDR3 nucleotides read TGTGCCAGCAGTACCGTCGGGACAGGGTGGGAAGAGACCCAGTACTTC.

The chain employs TRBV2 and TRBJ2-7; D remains unclear. This CDR3 comprises 14 residues. With 6 bases removed from V and 7 bases from J, the gap between germline ends came to 19 bases. Germline V gene sequence: CDR1 SNHLY, CDR2 FYNNEI. The CDR3 bases are TGTGCCAGCAGCATAGTACCCGGTTTTCAAGAGCAGTACTTC. Translated, it gives CASSIVPGFQEQYF.

This chain links TRBV7-9 with TRBJ2-1, with a weak D call TRBD1 (5 bases). The germline V gene encodes CDR1 SEHNR and CDR2 FQNEAQ (reference sequence). The CDR3 has 14 amino acids. Trimming took 5 bases from V and 4 from J, leaving 12 bases between them. In nucleotides, the CDR3 is TGTGCCAGCAGCCCGATGACAGTTTACAATGAGCAGTTCTTC. This translates into CASSPMTVYNEQFF.

The chain combines TRBV10-2 with TRBJ2-3; 11 bases are shared with TRBD2. The CDR3 has 17 residues. CDR1 and CDR2 (germline): WSHSY, SAAADI. With 8 bases clipped from V and 1 base from J, the junction kept 11 bases outside the gene matches. The CDR3 spells CASPSPGTSGRTDTQYF. The CDR3 DNA reads TGCGCCAGCCCCTCCCCCGGGACTAGCGGACGCACAGATACGCAGTATTTT.

The chain couples TRBV4-1 to TRBJ2-7; D not certain. V shed 0 bases and J shed 2 bases, with 11 bases lying between them. Germline V gene lookup returns CDR1 MGHRA and CDR2 YSYEKL. The CDR3 contains 15 residues. CDR3 loop: CASSQESREAYEQYF. CDR3 sequence (DNA): TGCGCCAGCAGCCAAGAGTCGCGCGAGGCCTACGAGCAGTACTTC.

J is TRBJ1-1 and V is TRBV11-2; D unclear. The CDR3 extends over 14 amino acids. Germline V gives CDR1 SGHAT, CDR2 FQNNGV. The germline V and J ends were trimmed by 8 bases and 1 base, with 14 bases remaining between them. The CDR3 reads CASAPFATNTEAFF. The CDR3 coding sequence is TGTGCCAGCGCCCCCTTCGCAACGAACACTGAAGCTTTCTTT.

Turning to this clone: The same CDR3 is also encoded by other DNA sequences in this sample. V gene TRBV2 combines with J gene TRBJ2-7; D ambiguous. The germline gives CDR1 SNHLY, CDR2 FYNNEI. The CDR3 sequence is 14 residues long. Trimming shortened V by 4 bases and J by 0 bases, and 10 bases separated the two germline ends. CDR3 nucleotide sequence: TGTGCCAGCAGTGCGGGTACGGGCTCCTACGAGCAGTACTTC. Translated, it gives CASSAGTGSYEQYF.

This rearrangement joins TRBV19 to TRBJ1-2, with TRBD1 matching over 8 bases. CDR3 length: 14 amino acids. Per germline, CDR1 LNHDA and CDR2 SQIVND (reference sequence). J gave up 6 bases and V 1 base, and 4 bases lay outside the gene matches. The CDR3 region is CASSIGPGGNGYTF. As DNA, the CDR3 is TGTGCCAGTAGTATAGGCCCAGGGGGCAATGGCTACACCTTC.

The chain combines TRBV4-1 with TRBJ1-5, with D tentatively TRBD1 (5 bases). This CDR3 has 15 residues. Germline V CDR1 and CDR2: MGHRA, YSYEKL. Trimming left V 3 bases short and J 6 bases short, with 15 bases between. CDR3 nucleotide sequence: TGCGCCAGCAGCCAGGGAGGGGCGGTAGGTCAGCCCCAGCATTTT. Its protein product is CASSQGGAVGQPQHF.

This clone appeared once. The chain couples TRBV27 to TRBJ1-1; 7 bases line up with TRBD1. The CDR3 length is 14 residues. Looked up from germline, CDR1 is MNHEY and CDR2 is SMNVEV (reference sequence). V lost 7 bases and J lost 5; bases outside the gene matches: 10. As DNA, the CDR3 is TGTGCCAGCACCGACCAGGGGGTTTGGACTGAAGCTTTCTTT. Its protein is CASTDQGVWTEAFF.

This clone was counted a single time. Other DNA sequences from this sample encode an identical CDR3 as well. V and J are TRBV5-1 and TRBJ2-1; TRBD2 agrees at 8 bases. Germline V CDR1 and CDR2: SGHRS, YFSETQ. CDR3 size: 14 residues. V lost 4 bases to trimming and J lost 7 bases; unmatched junction nucleotides: 7. CDR3 amino acids: CASSPGLALNEQFF. The CDR3 nucleotides read TGCGCCAGCAGCCCCGGACTAGCATTGAATGAGCAGTTCTTC. The variable domain in full, completed from reference TRBV5-1 and TRBJ2-1, reads KAGVTQTPRYLIKTRGQQVTLSCSPISGHRSVSWYQQTPGQGLQFLFEYFSETQRNKGNFPGRFSGRQFSNSRSEMNVSTLELGDSALYLCASSPGLALNEQFFGPGTRLTVL.

The V and J genes are TRBV27 and TRBJ2-7; 9 bases match TRBD1. Germline V lookup: CDR1 MNHEY, CDR2 SMNVEV (reference sequence). V was pared by 1 base and J by 6 bases, with 10 bases of the junction left unmatched. This CDR3 has 16 amino acids. Here the CDR3 DNA reads TGTGCCAGCAGTTTATTGGGCGGACAGGGGCCCCCCGAGCAGTACTTC. Translation: CASSLLGGQGPPEQYF.

This clone was detected only once. The chain links TRBV7-9 to TRBJ2-7; TRBD1 aligns across 7 bases. CDR1 SEHNR and CDR2 FQNEAQ come from the germline V gene (reference sequence). The length of the CDR3 is 12 residues. With V trimmed by 5 bases and J by 4 bases, 2 bases remained unmatched. CDR3 protein: CASSTGAYEQYF. The CDR3 DNA sequence: TGTGCCAGCAGCACAGGGGCTTACGAGCAGTACTTC.

The genes are TRBV7-8 and TRBJ1-1, with a tentative D call TRBD1 (6 bases). Germline V gives CDR1 SGHVS, CDR2 FQNEAQ. The CDR3 totals 14 residues. V was cut by 4 bases and J by 1 base, with 10 bases left in between. CDR3 DNA sequence: TGTGCCAGCAGCTACAGGGTGGAGAACACTGAAGCTTTCTTT. It translates to CASSYRVENTEAFF.

V gene TRBV2 combines with J gene TRBJ2-7; the D gene is possibly TRBD2 (6 bases). Trimming shortened V by 4 bases and J by 3 bases, and 13 bases separated the two germline ends. The CDR3 spans 14 residues. Looked up from germline, CDR1 is SNHLY and CDR2 is FYNNEI. The CDR3 here is CASSVGGRLYEQYF. The CDR3 nucleotides are TGTGCCAGCAGTGTCGGGGGTCGTCTCTACGAGCAGTACTTC. The complete variable domain, with remaining parts taken from reference TRBV2 and TRBJ2-7, reads EPEVTQTPSHQVTQMGQEVILRCVPISNHLYFYWYRQILGQKVEFLVSFYNNEISEKSEIFDDQFSVERPDGSNFTLKIRSTKLEDSAMYFCASSVGGRLYEQYFGPGTRLTVT.

The rearrangement links TRBV5-8 to TRBJ2-7; 7 bases agree with TRBD1. The V gene end was trimmed by 3 bases and the J gene end by 6 bases; junction bases not matched to a gene: 12. This CDR3 is built from 15 residues. Per the germline V gene, CDR1 is SGHTS and CDR2 is YDEGEE. The CDR3 DNA sequence: TGTGCCAGCAGCTCCCTCAGGGGGACCTATGCCGAGCAGTACTTC. Residues: CASSSLRGTYAEQYF.

The V call is TRBV9, the J call TRBJ1-2, with D possibly TRBD1 on 5 matching bases. Germline CDR1 SGDLS, CDR2 YYNGEE. The CDR3 is 15 amino acids. Trimming stripped 3 bases from V and 4 bases from J, with 16 bases between. The CDR3 loop reads CASSAVTGLGYGYTF. The CDR3 DNA reads TGTGCCAGCAGCGCGGTAACAGGCTTAGGCTATGGCTACACCTTC.

This rearrangement joins TRBV27 to TRBJ1-1; D is possibly TRBD1 (5 bases). Germline V lookup: CDR1 MNHEY, CDR2 SMNVEV (reference sequence). The V end was cut by 0 bases, the J end by 4 bases, with 12 bases between. The CDR3 consists of 15 residues. CDR3 sequence reads: CASSLSGGGSTEAFF. The CDR3 DNA is TGTGCCAGCAGTTTATCGGGGGGAGGGAGCACTGAAGCTTTCTTT.

This clone is a singleton in its sample. The chain links TRBV5-6 to TRBJ2-7, with a tentative D call TRBD1 (6 bases). The CDR3 runs 13 residues. In germline, CDR1 is SGHDT, CDR2 YYEEEE. V was cut by 4 bases and J by 3 bases, with 11 bases left in between. The DNA of the CDR3 is TGTGCCAGCAGCACAGAACAGGGCTACGAGCAGTACTTC. It yields the protein CASSTEQGYEQYF.

The gene calls are TRBV9 and TRBJ2-3; 14 nucleotides agree with TRBD2. This CDR3 has 17 residues. The trim removed 2 bases at V and 3 bases at J, leaving 5 bases unmatched. Germline CDR1 and CDR2: SGDLS and YYNGEE. CDR3 DNA sequence: TGTGCCAGCAGCGTCGGGACTAGCGGGAGAGTGACAGATACGCAGTATTTT. Protein sequence: CASSVGTSGRVTDTQYF.